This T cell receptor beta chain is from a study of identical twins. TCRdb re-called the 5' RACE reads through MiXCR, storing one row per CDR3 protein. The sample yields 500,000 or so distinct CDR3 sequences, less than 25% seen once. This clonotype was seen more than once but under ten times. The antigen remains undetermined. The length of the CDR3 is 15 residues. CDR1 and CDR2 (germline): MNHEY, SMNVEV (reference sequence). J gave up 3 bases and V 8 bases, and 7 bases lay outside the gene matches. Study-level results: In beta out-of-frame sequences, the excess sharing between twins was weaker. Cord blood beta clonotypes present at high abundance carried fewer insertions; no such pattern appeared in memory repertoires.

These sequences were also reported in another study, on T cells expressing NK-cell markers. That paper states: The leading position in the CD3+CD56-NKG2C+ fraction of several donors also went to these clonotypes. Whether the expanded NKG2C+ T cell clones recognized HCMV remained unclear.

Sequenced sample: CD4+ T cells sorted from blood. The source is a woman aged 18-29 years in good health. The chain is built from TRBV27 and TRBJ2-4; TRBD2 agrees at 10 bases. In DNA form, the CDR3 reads TGTGCCAGCTGGACTAGCGGACTACTCAAAAACATTCAGTACTTC. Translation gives CASWTSGLLKNIQYF.